This TCR beta chain was captured by sequencing in a study of identical twins. General observations from the study: Twin-shared out-of-frame alpha sequences were enriched for low generation probability. It was cross-sectional statistical analysis, not following the same donors, that the conclusions relied on.

This clonotype was counted at least ten times. Its matching antigen is unknown. The cDNA had a unique molecular identifier and a template-switch universal primer site. A single record per CDR3 protein comes from TCRdb applying MiXCR to the 5' RACE reads. The table lists about 220,000 distinct CDR3 sequences, 6% to 9% of them singletons. This CDR3 contains 16 residues. V lost 0 bases to trimming and J lost 4 bases; unmatched junction nucleotides: 6. Looked up from germline, CDR1 is DFQATT and CDR2 is SNEGSKA (reference sequence). Separately, the same data were catalogued under a study of yellow fever vaccine responses in identical twins.

The gene calls are TRBV20-1 and TRBJ2-2, with 9 bases identical to TRBD2. The specimen was memory (CD45RO+) T cells sorted from blood. The receptor comes from a woman aged 18-35 years in good health. CDR3 sequence: CSARDLSGRITGELFF. In DNA, the CDR3 is TGCAGTGCTAGAGATCTAAGCGGGAGGATCACCGGGGAGCTGTTTTTT.